A selection of T cell receptor beta chains follows, all from one sample in a study of blood T cell repertoires in COVID-19. Assay used: immunoSEQ multiplex PCR; TCRdb lists only in-frame clones, some missing. The sample includes some 140,000 clones, about 81% of them seen just once. The material sequenced was PBMCs or T cells enriched from blood (not recorded which). The receptors were sampled from a man aged 35-49 years with acute COVID-19. CDR3s leave out the opening cysteine and the closing phenylalanine or tryptophan.

v_call,cdr3_aa
TRBV3-1/TRBV3-2,ASSQPGLGGNTGELF
TRBV6-5,ASSIGTSGSNQY
TRBV3-1/TRBV3-2,ASSPQGLYGYT
TRBV11-3,ASSHGQFSTDTQY
TRBV6-1,ASSEGEQQY
TRBV28,ASKPGQSYNEQF
TRBV5-8,ASTQTGSGYT
TRBV9,ASSEGDGYT
TRBV29-1,MVGDSLILAKNIQY
TRBV6-5,ASSYDREFYNEQF
TRBV7-3,ASSLRAENTEAF
TRBV19,ASSSTGELF
TRBV15,ATSRDPGRGLGQPQH
TRBV7-3,ASSYGGRGTDTQY
TRBV28,ASSQAAGGKYEQY
TRBV19,ASSIGEENTEAF
TRBV3-1/TRBV3-2,ASSPGQGQIC
TRBV28,ASRAQQPQH
TRBV5-1,ASSSWTGGVGDTQY
TRBV3-1/TRBV3-2,ASTQGGGSGNEQF
TRBV24-1,ATSDPYALAGADTQY
TRBV3-1/TRBV3-2,ASSQRGRTGELF
TRBV9,ASRGSGGEWNEQF
TRBV18,ASSLSGGQETQY
TRBV3-1/TRBV3-2,ASSQLTGTNEKLF
TRBV29-1,SSSTGGDGYT
TRBV25-1,ASSEWEGFAEAF
TRBV12-3/TRBV12-4,ASTQGGGGYT
TRBV9,ARSGGGQPQH
TRBV7-3,ASSLTHLRDEQY
TRBV7-6,ASSSLGTSGSNNEQF
TRBV7-9,ASRDRGGGTEAF
TRBV18,ASSPRQANSGANVLT
TRBV29-1,SAGTGGNQPQH
TRBV2,ASSDGGPRPQH
TRBV2,AYGQSSGNTIY
TRBV5-1,ASSLTTSETQY
TRBV11-1,ASSPDGGPGWNEQY
TRBV29-1,SVMETDQPQH
TRBV10-2,ASSDKDRGYPYEQY